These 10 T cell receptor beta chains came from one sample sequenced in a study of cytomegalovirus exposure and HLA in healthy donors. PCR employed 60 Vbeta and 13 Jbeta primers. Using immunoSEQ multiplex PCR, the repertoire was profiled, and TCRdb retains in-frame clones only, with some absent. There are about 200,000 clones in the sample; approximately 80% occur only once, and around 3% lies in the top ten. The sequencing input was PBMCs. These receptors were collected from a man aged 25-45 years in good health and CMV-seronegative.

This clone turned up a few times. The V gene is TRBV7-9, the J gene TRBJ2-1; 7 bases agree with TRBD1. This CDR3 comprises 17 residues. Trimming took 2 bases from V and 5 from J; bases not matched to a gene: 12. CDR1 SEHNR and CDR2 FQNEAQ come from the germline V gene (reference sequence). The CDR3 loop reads CASSLFGWAGGDNEQFF. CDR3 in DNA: TGTGCCAGCAGCTTATTCGGGTGGGCAGGGGGTGACAATGAGCAGTTCTTC. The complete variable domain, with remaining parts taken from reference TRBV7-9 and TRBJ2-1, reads DTGVSQNPRHKITKRGQNVTFRCDPISEHNRLYWYRQTLGQGPEFLTYFQNEAQLEKSRLLSDRFSAERPKGSFSTLEIQRTEQGDSAMYLCASSLFGWAGGDNEQFFGPGTRLTVL.

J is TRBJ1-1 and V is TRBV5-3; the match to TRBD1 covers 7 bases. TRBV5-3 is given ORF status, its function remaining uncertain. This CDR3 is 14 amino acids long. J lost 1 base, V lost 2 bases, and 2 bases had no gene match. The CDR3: CARSFDRANTEAFF. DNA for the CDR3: TGTGCCAGAAGCTTTGACAGGGCGAACACTGAAGCTTTCTTT.

The CDR3 DNA reads TGCGCCAGCAGCCCGGGACTAGGTAGCACAGATACGCAGTATTTT. It specifies CASSPGLGSTDTQYF. The rearrangement uses TRBV4-1 and TRBJ2-3, with TRBD2 identical over 8 bases. Germline V gene lookup returns CDR1 MGHRA and CDR2 YSYEKL. The ends lost 4 bases at V and 0 bases at J; junction bases unmatched: 3. The CDR3 consists of 15 residues.

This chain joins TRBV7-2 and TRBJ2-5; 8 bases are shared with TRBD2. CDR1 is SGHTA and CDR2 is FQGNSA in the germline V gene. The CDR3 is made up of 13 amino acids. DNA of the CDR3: TGTGCTAGACTTACAGCGGGGGCGGAGACCCAGTACTTC. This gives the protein CARLTAGAETQYF. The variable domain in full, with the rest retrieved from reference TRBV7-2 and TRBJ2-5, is GAGVSQSPSNKVTEKGKDVELRCDPISGHTALYWYRQSLGQGLEFLIYFQGNSAPDKSGLPSDRFSAERTGGSVSTLTIQRTQQEDSAVYLCARLTAGAETQYFGPGTRLLVL.

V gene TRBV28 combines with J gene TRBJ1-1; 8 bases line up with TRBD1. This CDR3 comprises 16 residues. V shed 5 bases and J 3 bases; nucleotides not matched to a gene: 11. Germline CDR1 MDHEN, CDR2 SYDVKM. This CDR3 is CASSPLQGVGDTEAFF. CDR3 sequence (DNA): TGTGCCAGCAGTCCGCTACAGGGGGTAGGGGACACTGAAGCTTTCTTT.

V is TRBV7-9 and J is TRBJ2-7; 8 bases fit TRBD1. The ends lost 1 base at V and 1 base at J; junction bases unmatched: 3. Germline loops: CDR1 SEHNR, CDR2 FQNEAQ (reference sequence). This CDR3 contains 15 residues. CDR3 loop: CASSLEGTGSYEQYF. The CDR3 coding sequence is TGTGCCAGCAGCTTAGAAGGGACAGGATCCTACGAGCAGTACTTC.

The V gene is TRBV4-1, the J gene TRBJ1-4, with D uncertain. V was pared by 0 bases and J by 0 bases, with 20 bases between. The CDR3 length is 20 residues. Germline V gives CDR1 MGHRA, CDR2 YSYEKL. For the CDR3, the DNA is TGCGCCAGCAGCCAAGAAAAGTCCATTGGCAGGCTTACAACTAATGAAAAACTGTTTTTT. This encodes CASSQEKSIGRLTTNEKLFF.

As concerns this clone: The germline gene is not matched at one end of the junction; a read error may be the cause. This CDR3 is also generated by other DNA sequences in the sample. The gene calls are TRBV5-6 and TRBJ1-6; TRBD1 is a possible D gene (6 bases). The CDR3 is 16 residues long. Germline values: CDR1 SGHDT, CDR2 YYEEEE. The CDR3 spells CASSFNREPPVQALHF. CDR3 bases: TGTGCCAGCAGCTTCAACAGGGAGCCTCCGGTTCAAGCCCTTCACTTT.

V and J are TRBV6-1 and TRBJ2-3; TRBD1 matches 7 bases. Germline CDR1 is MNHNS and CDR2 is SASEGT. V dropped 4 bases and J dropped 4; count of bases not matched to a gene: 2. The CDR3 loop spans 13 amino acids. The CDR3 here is CASSVDRADTQYF. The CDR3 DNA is TGTGCCAGCAGTGTCGACAGGGCAGATACGCAGTATTTT.

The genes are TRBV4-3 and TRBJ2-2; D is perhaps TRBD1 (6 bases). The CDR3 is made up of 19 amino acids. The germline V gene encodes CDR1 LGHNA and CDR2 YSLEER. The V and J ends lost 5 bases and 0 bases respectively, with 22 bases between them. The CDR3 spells CASSSNYGPGTPNTGELFF. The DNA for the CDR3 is TGCGCCAGCAGCTCCAACTACGGCCCCGGGACACCGAACACCGGGGAGCTGTTTTTT.